This note documents a single T cell receptor beta chain sequence. Sequencing was performed with immunoSEQ multiplex PCR; in TCRdb, only in-frame clones are kept and a portion is missing. In the table there are about 200,000 clones, around three quarters of which are singletons. V lost 5 bases and J lost 4; bases outside the gene matches: 2. In germline, CDR1 is SQVTM, CDR2 ANQGSEA. This CDR3 is 13 amino acids long. The sample belongs to a study of blood T cell repertoires in COVID-19. The clonotype was recovered from a woman in her 70s with acute or convalescent COVID-19. The sequenced sample was peripheral blood. The rearrangement links TRBV29-1 to TRBJ2-5; 12 bases are a match to TRBD2. The CDR3 DNA reads TGCAGCGTTTCACTAGCGGGAGGAGAGACCCAGTACTTC. Translation gives CSVSLAGGETQYF.